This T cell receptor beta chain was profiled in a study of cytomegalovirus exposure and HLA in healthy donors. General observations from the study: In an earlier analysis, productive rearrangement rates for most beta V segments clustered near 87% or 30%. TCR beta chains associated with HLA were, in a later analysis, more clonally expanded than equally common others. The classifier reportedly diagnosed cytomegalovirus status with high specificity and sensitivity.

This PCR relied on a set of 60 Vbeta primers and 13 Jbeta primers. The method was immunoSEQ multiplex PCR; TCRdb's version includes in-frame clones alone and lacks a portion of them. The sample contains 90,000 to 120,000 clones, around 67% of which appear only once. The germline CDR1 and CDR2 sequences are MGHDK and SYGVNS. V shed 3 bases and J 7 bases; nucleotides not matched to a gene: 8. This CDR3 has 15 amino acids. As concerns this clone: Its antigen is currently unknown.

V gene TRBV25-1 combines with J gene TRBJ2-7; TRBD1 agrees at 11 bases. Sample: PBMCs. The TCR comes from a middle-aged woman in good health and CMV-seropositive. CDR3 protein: CASSDLGQGASEQYF. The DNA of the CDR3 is TGTGCCAGCAGTGACTTAGGACAGGGGGCCTCTGAGCAGTACTTC.